This T cell receptor beta chain derives from a study of blood T cell repertoires in COVID-19. Germline CDR1 LGHNA, CDR2 YNFKEQ. The CDR3 runs to 15 residues. V shed 0 bases and J 6 bases; nucleotides not matched to a gene: 6. TCRdb's table, derived via immunoSEQ multiplex PCR, lists solely in-frame clones and lacks some. The sample records roughly 150,000 clones, approximately 86% being singletons. Material: peripheral blood. The rearrangement joins TRBV4-2 to TRBJ2-3; 7 bases are a match to TRBD2. This clonotype was sampled from an elderly woman with COVID-19, enrolled during active disease. The CDR3 is CASSQDGQRGDTQYF. CDR3 DNA sequence: TGTGCCAGCAGCCAAGATGGGCAGCGGGGCGATACGCAGTATTTT.